Below, one T cell receptor (beta chain) is given with its context. The sample originates from a study of OX40 agonist ivuxolimab in advanced cancers. Study in general: Prior anti-PD-1, anti-PD-L1 or anti-CTLA-4 therapy did not bar entry, and approximately 43% had some.

TCRdb's copy holds only in-frame clones and misses some; the assay was immunoSEQ multiplex PCR. The sample lists some 75,000 clones, around 84% occurring once. CDR1 and CDR2 (germline): MDHEN, SYDVKM. V lost 7 bases to trimming and J lost 5 bases, with 14 bases between them. This CDR3 comprises 13 residues. The input for sequencing was CD4+ or CD8+ T cells sorted from blood, taken in a trial of the OX40 agonist ivuxolimab. V and J are TRBV28 and TRBJ1-2; no clear D. This clonotype was obtained from an adult with an advanced solid tumor such as melanoma, head and neck, liver or kidney cancer. CDR3 loop: CASKSTATYGYTF. As DNA, the CDR3 is TGTGCCAGCAAAAGCACAGCCACTTATGGCTACACCTTC.